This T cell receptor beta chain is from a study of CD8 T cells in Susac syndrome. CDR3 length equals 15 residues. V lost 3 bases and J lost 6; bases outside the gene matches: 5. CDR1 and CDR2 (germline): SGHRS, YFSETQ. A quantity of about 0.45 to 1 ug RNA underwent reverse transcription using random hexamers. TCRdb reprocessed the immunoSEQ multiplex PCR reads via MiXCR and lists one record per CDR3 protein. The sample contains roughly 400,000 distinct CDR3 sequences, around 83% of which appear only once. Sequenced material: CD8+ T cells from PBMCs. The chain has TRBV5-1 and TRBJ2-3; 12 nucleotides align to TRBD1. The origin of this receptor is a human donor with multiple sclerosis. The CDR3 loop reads CASSSGTGGEDTQYF. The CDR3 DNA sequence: TGCGCCAGCAGCTCCGGGACAGGGGGCGAGGATACGCAGTATTTT. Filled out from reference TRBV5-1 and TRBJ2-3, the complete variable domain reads KAGVTQTPRYLIKTRGQQVTLSCSPISGHRSVSWYQQTPGQGLQFLFEYFSETQRNKGNFPGRFSGRQFSNSRSEMNVSTLELGDSALYLCASSSGTGGEDTQYFGPGTRLTVL.